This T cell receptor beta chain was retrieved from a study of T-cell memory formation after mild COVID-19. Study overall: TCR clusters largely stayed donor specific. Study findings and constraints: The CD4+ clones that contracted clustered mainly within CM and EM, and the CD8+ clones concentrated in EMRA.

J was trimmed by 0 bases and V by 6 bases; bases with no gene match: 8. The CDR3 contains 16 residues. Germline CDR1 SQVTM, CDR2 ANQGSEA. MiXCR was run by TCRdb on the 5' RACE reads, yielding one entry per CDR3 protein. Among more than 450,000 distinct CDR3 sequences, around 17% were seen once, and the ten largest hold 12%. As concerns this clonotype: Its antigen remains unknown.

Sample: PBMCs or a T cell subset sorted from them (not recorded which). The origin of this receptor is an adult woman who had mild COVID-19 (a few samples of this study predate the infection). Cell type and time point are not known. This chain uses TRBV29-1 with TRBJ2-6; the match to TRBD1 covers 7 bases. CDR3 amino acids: CSVAGGDSSGANVLTF. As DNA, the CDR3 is TGCAGCGTCGCAGGGGGTGACAGCTCTGGGGCCAACGTCCTGACTTTC.